Listed below are T cell receptor beta chains from one sample, sequenced in a study of OX40 agonist ivuxolimab in advanced cancers. Sequencing was performed with immunoSEQ multiplex PCR; in TCRdb, only in-frame clones are kept and a portion is missing. The table has fewer than 95,000 clones, approximately 90% seen once. Sequenced here: CD4+ or CD8+ T cells sorted from blood, sampled in a trial of the OX40 agonist ivuxolimab. The receptor source for this set is an adult with an advanced solid tumor such as melanoma, head and neck, liver or kidney cancer. Both conserved end residues are part of each CDR3. The order of the fields is D gene, clone size, J gene, V gene, CDR3 protein, CDR3 DNA. A D gene is named only where the DNA matches it firmly. Part of the rows lack a size; the others show once, few, many or a class for expanded clones.

d_gene: .
abundance: .
j_gene: TRBJ2-5
v_gene: TRBV19
CDR3aa: CASSPGGEETQYF
CDR3nt: TGTGCCAGTAGTCCCGGGGGCGAGGAGACCCAGTACTTC

d_gene: .
abundance: .
j_gene: TRBJ2-1
v_gene: TRBV5-1
CDR3aa: CASRGGGGYNEQFF
CDR3nt: TGCGCCAGCAGGGGCGGGGGCGGCTACAATGAGCAGTTCTTC

d_gene: .
abundance: .
j_gene: TRBJ1-5
v_gene: TRBV5-6
CDR3aa: CASSLGVNGNQPQHF
CDR3nt: TGTGCCAGCAGCTTGGGGGTAAATGGCAATCAGCCCCAGCATTTT

d_gene: .
abundance: .
j_gene: TRBJ2-7
v_gene: TRBV6-5
CDR3aa: CASRRQSSYEQYF
CDR3nt: TGTGCCAGCAGGCGACAGAGCTCCTACGAGCAGTACTTC

d_gene: TRBD1
abundance: few
j_gene: TRBJ1-1
v_gene: TRBV30
CDR3aa: CALYRGKNTEAFF
CDR3nt: TGTGCCTTGTACAGGGGTAAGAACACTGAAGCTTTCTTT

d_gene: .
abundance: .
j_gene: TRBJ2-5
v_gene: TRBV5-6
CDR3aa: CASSLRGVRGQETQYF
CDR3nt: TGTGCCAGCAGCTTGCGAGGAGTTAGGGGTCAAGAGACCCAGTACTTC

d_gene: .
abundance: .
j_gene: TRBJ1-6
v_gene: TRBV28
CDR3aa: CASSLADSPLHF
CDR3nt: TGTGCCAGCAGTTTAGCGGATTCACCCCTCCACTTT

d_gene: TRBD1
abundance: .
j_gene: TRBJ2-2
v_gene: TRBV6-5
CDR3aa: CASRHRDRFTGELFF
CDR3nt: TGTGCCAGCAGACACCGGGACAGATTCACCGGGGAGCTGTTTTTT

d_gene: .
abundance: .
j_gene: TRBJ2-7
v_gene: TRBV27
CDR3aa: CASSLGQLRSKQYF
CDR3nt: TGTGCCAGCAGTTTGGGCCAGCTCCGCTCTAAGCAGTACTTC

d_gene: TRBD1
abundance: .
j_gene: TRBJ2-7
v_gene: TRBV2
CDR3aa: CASSDGTAAYEQYF
CDR3nt: TGTGCCAGCAGCGACGGGACAGCCGCCTACGAGCAGTACTTC

d_gene: .
abundance: .
j_gene: TRBJ2-1
v_gene: TRBV9
CDR3aa: CASSLYYNEQFF
CDR3nt: TGTGCCAGCAGCCTTTACTACAATGAGCAGTTCTTC

d_gene: TRBD1
abundance: .
j_gene: TRBJ1-1
v_gene: TRBV6-5
CDR3aa: CASSLAGGSTEAFF
CDR3nt: TGTGCCAGCAGCTTAGCAGGGGGGTCGACTGAAGCTTTCTTT

d_gene: TRBD1
abundance: .
j_gene: TRBJ2-3
v_gene: TRBV7-3
CDR3aa: CASSLRAGGQGGTDTQYF
CDR3nt: TGTGCCAGCAGCTTACGGGCGGGTGGACAGGGGGGAACAGATACGCAGTATTTT

d_gene: .
abundance: few
j_gene: TRBJ1-1
v_gene: TRBV30
CDR3aa: CAWRGDTEAFF
CDR3nt: TGTGCCTGGAGAGGGGACACTGAAGCTTTCTTT

d_gene: .
abundance: once
j_gene: TRBJ2-4
v_gene: TRBV5-1
CDR3aa: CASSRDGQVENIQYF
CDR3nt: TGCGCCAGCAGCAGGGACGGCCAGGTGGAAAACATTCAGTACTTC

d_gene: .
abundance: .
j_gene: TRBJ2-5
v_gene: TRBV29-1
CDR3aa: CSVLFAGLGETQYF
CDR3nt: TGCAGCGTTTTGTTTGCTGGTCTTGGGGAGACCCAGTACTTC

d_gene: .
abundance: few
j_gene: TRBJ1-1
v_gene: TRBV21-1
CDR3aa: CASPGGPAFF
CDR3nt: TGTGCCAGCCCCGGAGGCCCCGCTTTCTTT

d_gene: TRBD1
abundance: .
j_gene: TRBJ2-5
v_gene: TRBV11-2
CDR3aa: CASSGFDRGEETQYF
CDR3nt: TGTGCCAGCAGCGGTTTTGACAGGGGGGAAGAGACCCAGTACTTC

d_gene: .
abundance: .
j_gene: TRBJ2-1
v_gene: TRBV2
CDR3aa: CATLANNEQFF
CDR3nt: TGTGCCACCCTAGCGAACAATGAGCAGTTCTTC

d_gene: .
abundance: .
j_gene: TRBJ2-3
v_gene: TRBV9
CDR3aa: CASSVAGPQGDTQYF
CDR3nt: TGTGCCAGCAGCGTAGCGGGCCCGCAGGGAGATACGCAGTATTTT

d_gene: .
abundance: .
j_gene: TRBJ1-3
v_gene: TRBV15
CDR3aa: CATSRDQGGLTGNTIYF
CDR3nt: TGTGCCACCAGCAGAGATCAAGGGGGGCTTACTGGAAACACCATATATTTT

d_gene: .
abundance: .
j_gene: TRBJ2-7
v_gene: TRBV11-3
CDR3aa: CASSQTSYEQYF
CDR3nt: TGTGCCAGCAGCCAGACGTCCTACGAGCAGTACTTC

d_gene: TRBD2
abundance: .
j_gene: TRBJ2-7
v_gene: TRBV9
CDR3aa: CASSALAGYEEQYF
CDR3nt: TGTGCCAGCAGCGCCTTAGCGGGGTACGAGGAGCAGTACTTC

d_gene: .
abundance: .
j_gene: TRBJ2-1
v_gene: TRBV7-3
CDR3aa: CASSASPPGLLDEQFF
CDR3nt: TGTGCCAGCAGCGCCTCTCCTCCGGGGCTCTTGGATGAGCAGTTCTTC

d_gene: .
abundance: .
j_gene: TRBJ2-5
v_gene: TRBV6-5
CDR3aa: CASSLLPHGQETQYF
CDR3nt: TGTGCCAGCAGTCTACTCCCCCACGGACAAGAGACCCAGTACTTC